Listed below are T cell receptor beta chains from one sample, sequenced in a study of T-cell memory formation after mild COVID-19. TCRdb reprocessed the 5' RACE reads via MiXCR and lists one record per CDR3 protein. There are 400,000 to 450,000 distinct CDR3 sequences in the sample; about a sixth occur only once, and roughly 21% lies in the top ten. Material for sequencing was PBMCs or a T cell subset sorted from them (not recorded which). The receptors derive from a young man who had mild COVID-19 (a few samples of this study predate the infection). Cell type and time point are not known. CDR3s include the opening cysteine and the closing phenylalanine or tryptophan. A D gene is named only where the DNA matches it firmly. Clone size appears in some rows only: once, few, many, or a class for an expanded clone.

cdr3_length clone_size j_call v_call d_call cdr3_nt cdr3_aa
12 many TRBJ2-1 TRBV7-2 . TGTGCCAGCAGCTTCGGACGTGTGGAGCAGTTCTTC CASSFGRVEQFF
11 . TRBJ1-1 TRBV24-1 . TGTGCCACCAGTGGATCGGGGGTAGCTTTCTTT CATSGSGVAFF
14 . TRBJ2-5 TRBV20-1 . TGCAGTGCTAGTTTCGGTAGGAGACAAGAGACCCAGTACTTC CSASFGRRQETQYF
14 . TRBJ2-3 TRBV19 . TGTGCCAGTAGTTCCTCGGTCCGCACAGATACGCAGTATTTT CASSSSVRTDTQYF
15 few TRBJ2-7 TRBV7-8 . TGTGCCAGCAGTTACCTCGGTGGGGCTGGAGGCGAGCAGTACTTC CASSYLGGAGGEQYF
15 . TRBJ2-1 TRBV29-1 . TGCAGCGTTGAAGATGGGGGGACCTCCTACAATGAGCAGTTCTTC CSVEDGGTSYNEQFF
14 . TRBJ2-3 TRBV4-2 TRBD2 TGTGCCAGCAGCCAAGATCTTAGCGGGGATACGCAGTATTTT CASSQDLSGDTQYF
13 . TRBJ2-1 TRBV28 TRBD2 TGTGCCAGCCGCGGGGGGACCTACAATGAGCAGTTCTTC CASRGGTYNEQFF
15 few TRBJ1-3 TRBV5-5 TRBD1 TGTGCCAGCAGCTTGGGTGGGGACAGGAGAAACACCATATATTTT CASSLGGDRRNTIYF
16 few TRBJ2-7 TRBV7-9 TRBD1 TGTGCCAGCAGCTCTCCCGGCCGGGGACAGACCTACGAGCAGTACTTC CASSSPGRGQTYEQYF
17 few TRBJ1-6 TRBV10-3 . TGTGCCATCAGTGAGAGGGCCTCAGGGACGGCTCCTTCACCCCTCCACTTT CAISERASGTAPSPLHF
14 many TRBJ2-7 TRBV5-1 . TGCGCCAGCAGCTTGGGGGAGAGACCCTACGAGCAGTACTTC CASSLGERPYEQYF
13 many TRBJ2-1 TRBV11-2 . TGTGCCAGCAGCCAGGCGCGTCACAATGAGCAGTTCTTC CASSQARHNEQFF
12 . TRBJ2-5 TRBV5-1 . TGCGCCAGCAGTCCCCAGGGAAAGACCCAGTACTTC CASSPQGKTQYF
13 many TRBJ1-5 TRBV19 . TGTGCCAGTACTGGTTCTATGGTTCAGCCCCAGCATTTT CASTGSMVQPQHF
16 . TRBJ2-3 TRBV7-2 . TGTGCCAGCGGACTTGCCTACTGGGCGACCACAGATACGCAGTATTTT CASGLAYWATTDTQYF
13 . TRBJ1-2 TRBV6-5 . TGCGCCAGCAGCCAGGCCGGGGGCTATGGCTACAATTTC CASSQAGGYGYNF
17 few TRBJ2-2 TRBV7-7 . TGTGCCAGCAGCTTAGCGCCAACAGGGAGAAGCACCGGGGAGCTGTTTTTT CASSLAPTGRSTGELFF
14 . TRBJ2-1 TRBV7-2 . TGTGCCAGCAGCTCTCAGGAGGGGAGGTCGGCGCAGTTCTTC CASSSQEGRSAQFF
15 once TRBJ2-5 TRBV7-2 . TGTGCCAGCAGCTCCACGAGCGGACAATACAATGAGCAGTACTTC CASSSTSGQYNEQYF
14 once TRBJ1-1 TRBV9 TRBD1 TGTGCCAGCAGCGTAGGAACAGGGGTGTCCGTATCTTTCTTT CASSVGTGVSVSFF
18 few TRBJ2-7 TRBV4-3 . TGCGCCAGCAGCCAAGAGGAGTCGCGCGGGGACAGCTCCTACGAGCAGTACTTC CASSQEESRGDSSYEQYF
17 . TRBJ2-7 TRBV4-1 . TGCGCCAGCAGCTTCAGGGGAGTGGAACGAAGCTCCTACGAGCAGTACTTC CASSFRGVERSSYEQYF
15 . TRBJ2-7 TRBV11-3 TRBD1 TGTGCCAGCACCATACCGGGACAGGGGGCTCTCGAGCAGTACTTC CASTIPGQGALEQYF